This T cell receptor (beta chain) was obtained from a study of blood T cell repertoires in COVID-19. The wider study: The United States, Italy and Spain were the sources of the acute and convalescent COVID-19 samples. Sources were T cells, B-cell-depleted T cells, or PBMCs; the material itself was cDNA or gDNA.

Methods used by the authors: Reference gene primer amplification gave estimated nucleated cell counts. Generated by immunoSEQ multiplex PCR, the TCRdb table keeps only in-frame clones and is missing some. V, J and clone size are those of that table, while D and trimming were read from the DNA. The sample lists some 47,000 clones, over 75% occurring once. The V end was cut by 5 bases, the J end by 0 bases, with 19 bases between. The CDR3 extends over 18 amino acids. Germline CDR1 is SGHTA and CDR2 is FQGNSA. The specimen was peripheral blood. The V and J genes are TRBV7-2 and TRBJ1-4; D unclear. The receptor comes from a man in his 70s with acute or convalescent COVID-19. CDR3 sequence (DNA): TGTGCCAGCAGCCCAGTCTCTAGCCCACAGTCAACTAATGAAAAACTGTTTTTT. Translation gives CASSPVSSPQSTNEKLFF.